This T cell receptor beta chain was captured by sequencing in a study of blood T cell repertoires in COVID-19. Study summary: The samples span acute and convalescent COVID-19 from the United States, Italy and Spain.

V lost 8 bases, J lost 5 bases, and 15 bases lay in between. The CDR3 is made up of 13 amino acids. Germline CDR1 and CDR2: LNHNV and YYDKDF (reference sequence). Authors' data handling: Reference gene primer amplification gave nucleated cell count estimates. Only in-frame clones appear in the TCRdb table, and some are missing; sequencing was by immunoSEQ multiplex PCR. V and J calls and clone size are those listed in that table; D and trimming were worked out from the DNA. The repertoire consists of nearly 50,000 clones, with under 90% occurring once and the leading ten covering under 6%. This clone was seen only once.

The specimen sequenced was peripheral blood. This clonotype was sampled from a woman aged 55-70 years with acute or convalescent COVID-19. This chain joins TRBV15 and TRBJ2-5; D is perhaps TRBD2 (7 bases). CDR3 bases: TGTGCCACCGCATCGGGGGGCCTTGAGACCCAGTACTTC. It encodes CATASGGLETQYF.